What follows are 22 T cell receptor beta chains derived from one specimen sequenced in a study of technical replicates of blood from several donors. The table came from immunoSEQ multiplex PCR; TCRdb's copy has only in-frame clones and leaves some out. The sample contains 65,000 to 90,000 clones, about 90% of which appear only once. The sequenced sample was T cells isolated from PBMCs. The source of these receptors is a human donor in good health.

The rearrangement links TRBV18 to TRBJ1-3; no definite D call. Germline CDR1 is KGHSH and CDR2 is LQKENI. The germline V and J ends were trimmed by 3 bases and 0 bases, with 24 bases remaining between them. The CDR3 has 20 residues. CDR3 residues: CASSPLPTGGRGISGNTIYF. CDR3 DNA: TGTGCCAGCTCACCTTTGCCGACTGGCGGGCGGGGTATCTCTGGAAACACCATATATTTT.

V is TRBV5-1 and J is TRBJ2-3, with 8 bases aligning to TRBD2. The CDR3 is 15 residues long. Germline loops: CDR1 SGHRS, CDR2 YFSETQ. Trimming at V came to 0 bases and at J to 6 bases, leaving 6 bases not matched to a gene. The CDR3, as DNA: TGCGCCAGCAGCTTGGGTGGCGGGAGGTTGGATACGCAGTATTTT. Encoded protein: CASSLGGGRLDTQYF.

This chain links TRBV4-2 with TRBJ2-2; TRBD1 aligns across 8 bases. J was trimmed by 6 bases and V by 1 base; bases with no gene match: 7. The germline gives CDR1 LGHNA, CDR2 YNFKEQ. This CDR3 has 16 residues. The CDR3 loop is CASSQGRQGRAGELFF. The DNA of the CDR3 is TGTGCCAGCAGCCAAGGGAGACAGGGGCGGGCCGGGGAGCTGTTTTTT.

The CDR3 spells CASSVPGGPPTLFYEQYF. The CDR3 bases are TGTGCCAGCAGTGTCCCCGGCGGCCCGCCGACTCTATTCTACGAGCAGTACTTC. The chain recombines TRBV6-1 with TRBJ2-7, with D hard to call. Trimming left V 4 bases short and J 3 bases short, with 25 bases between. Germline assignment: CDR1 MNHNS and CDR2 SASEGT. The CDR3 is 18 residues long.

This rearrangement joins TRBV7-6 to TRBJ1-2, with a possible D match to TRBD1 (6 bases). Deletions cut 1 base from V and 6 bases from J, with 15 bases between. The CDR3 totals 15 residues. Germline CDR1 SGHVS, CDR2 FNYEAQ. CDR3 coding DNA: TGTGCCAGCAGCTTAGTGGTGGGGGGGCTAAATGGCTACACCTTC. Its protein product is CASSLVVGGLNGYTF. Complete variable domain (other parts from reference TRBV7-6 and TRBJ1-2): GAGVSQSPRYKVTKRGQDVALRCDPISGHVSLYWYRQALGQGPEFLTYFNYEAQQDKSGLPNDRFSAERPEGSISTLTIQRTEQRDSAMYRCASSLVVGGLNGYTFGSGTRLTVV.

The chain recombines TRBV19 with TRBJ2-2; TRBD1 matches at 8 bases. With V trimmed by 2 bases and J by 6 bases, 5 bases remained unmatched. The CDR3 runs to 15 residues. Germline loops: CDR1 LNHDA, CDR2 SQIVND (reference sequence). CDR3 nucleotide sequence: TGTGCCAGTAGTATATTGGACAGGGACTCCGGGGAGCTGTTTTTT. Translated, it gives CASSILDRDSGELFF. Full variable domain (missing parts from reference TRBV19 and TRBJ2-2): DGGITQSPKYLFRKEGQNVTLSCEQNLNHDAMYWYRQDPGQGLRLIYYSQIVNDFQKGDIAEGYSVSREKKESFPLTVTSAQKNPTAFYLCASSILDRDSGELFFGEGSRLTVL.

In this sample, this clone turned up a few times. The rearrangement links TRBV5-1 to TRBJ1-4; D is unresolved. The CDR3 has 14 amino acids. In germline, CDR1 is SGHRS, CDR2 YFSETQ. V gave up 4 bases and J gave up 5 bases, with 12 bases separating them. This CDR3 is CASSTEGSNEKLFF. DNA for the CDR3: TGCGCCAGCAGCACAGAGGGCTCCAATGAAAAACTGTTTTTT.

The CDR3 is CASRLLESPLHF. Written as DNA, the CDR3 is TGTGCCAGCAGACTTCTTGAATCACCCCTCCACTTT. The gene calls are TRBV11-2 and TRBJ1-6; no firm D call. CDR3 length: 12 residues. The V gene lost 6 bases and the J gene lost 10 bases, with 10 bases spanning the gap. Germline CDR1 reads SGHAT; CDR2 reads FQNNGV.

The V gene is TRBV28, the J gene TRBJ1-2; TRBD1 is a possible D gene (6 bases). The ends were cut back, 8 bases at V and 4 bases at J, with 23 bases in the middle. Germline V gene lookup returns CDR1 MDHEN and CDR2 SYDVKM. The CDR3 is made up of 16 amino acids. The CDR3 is CASLPQGQGSVYGYTF. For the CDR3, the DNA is TGTGCCAGCCTCCCCCAGGGGCAGGGCTCTGTCTATGGCTACACCTTC.

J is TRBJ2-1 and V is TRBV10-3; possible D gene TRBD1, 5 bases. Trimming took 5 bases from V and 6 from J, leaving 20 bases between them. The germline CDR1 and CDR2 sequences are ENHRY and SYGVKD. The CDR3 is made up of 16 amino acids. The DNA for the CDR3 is TGTGCCATCAGTAGGGCCAAGGGGATCGTTTCCAATGAGCAGTTCTTC. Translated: CAISRAKGIVSNEQFF.

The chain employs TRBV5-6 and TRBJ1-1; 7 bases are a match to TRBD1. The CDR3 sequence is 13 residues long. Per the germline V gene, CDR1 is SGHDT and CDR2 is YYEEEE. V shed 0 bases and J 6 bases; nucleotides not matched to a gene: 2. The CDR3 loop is CASSLAGQAEAFF. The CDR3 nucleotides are TGTGCCAGCAGCTTGGCAGGACAGGCTGAAGCTTTCTTT.

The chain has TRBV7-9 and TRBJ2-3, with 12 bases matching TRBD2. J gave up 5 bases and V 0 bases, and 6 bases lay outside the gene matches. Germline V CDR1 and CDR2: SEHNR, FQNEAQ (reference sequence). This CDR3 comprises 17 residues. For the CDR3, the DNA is TGTGCCAGCAGCTTAGCATCTAGCGGGGGGGTCGGAGATACGCAGTATTTT. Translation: CASSLASSGGVGDTQYF.

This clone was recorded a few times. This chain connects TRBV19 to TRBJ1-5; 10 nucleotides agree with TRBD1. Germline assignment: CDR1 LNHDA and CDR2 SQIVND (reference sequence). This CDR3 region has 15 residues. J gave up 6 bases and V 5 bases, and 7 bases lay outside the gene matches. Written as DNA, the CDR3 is TGTGCCAGTAGTGCGACAGGGGGCAGTTCTCAGCCCCAGCATTTT. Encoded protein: CASSATGGSSQPQHF.

The CDR3 protein is CASSDPGTPSAYEQYF. CDR3 coding DNA: TGTGCCAGCAGTGACCCCGGGACACCATCCGCCTACGAGCAGTACTTC. This chain connects TRBV6-1 to TRBJ2-7; perhaps TRBD1 as D (6 bases). The CDR3 loop spans 16 amino acids. CDR1 MNHNS and CDR2 SASEGT come from the germline V gene. With 3 bases removed from V and 2 bases from J, the gap between germline ends came to 17 bases.

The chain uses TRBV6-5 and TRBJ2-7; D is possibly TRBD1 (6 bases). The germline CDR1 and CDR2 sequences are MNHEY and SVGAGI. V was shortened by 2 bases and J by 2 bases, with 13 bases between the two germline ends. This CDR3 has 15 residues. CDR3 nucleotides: TGTGCCAGCAGTTACGGTGGGGGCGCTGCCTACGAGCAGTACTTC. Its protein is CASSYGGGAAYEQYF.

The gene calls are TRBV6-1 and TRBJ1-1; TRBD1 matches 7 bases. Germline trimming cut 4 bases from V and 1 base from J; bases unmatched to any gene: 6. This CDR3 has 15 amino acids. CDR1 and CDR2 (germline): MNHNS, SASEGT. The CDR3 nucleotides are TGTGCCAGCAGTGTGCAGGGGGACTGGAACACTGAAGCTTTCTTT. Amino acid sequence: CASSVQGDWNTEAFF.

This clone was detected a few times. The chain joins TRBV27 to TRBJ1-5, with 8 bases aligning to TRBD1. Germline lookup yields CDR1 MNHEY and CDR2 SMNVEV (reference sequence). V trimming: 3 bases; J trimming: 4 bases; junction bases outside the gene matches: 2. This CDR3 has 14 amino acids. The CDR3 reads CASSLTGVNQPQHF. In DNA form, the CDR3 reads TGTGCCAGCAGTTTGACAGGGGTTAATCAGCCCCAGCATTTT.

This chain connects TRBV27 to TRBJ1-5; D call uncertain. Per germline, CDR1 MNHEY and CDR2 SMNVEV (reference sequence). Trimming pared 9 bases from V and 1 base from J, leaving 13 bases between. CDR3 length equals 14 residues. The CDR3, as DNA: TGTGCCAGTTCCACTAGCTCCAGCAATCAGCCCCAGCATTTT. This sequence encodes CASSTSSSNQPQHF.

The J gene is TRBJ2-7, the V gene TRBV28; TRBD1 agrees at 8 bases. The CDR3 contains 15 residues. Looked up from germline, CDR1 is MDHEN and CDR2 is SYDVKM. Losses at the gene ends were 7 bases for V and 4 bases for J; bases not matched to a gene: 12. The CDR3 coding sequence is TGTGCCAGCAAGCAGGGGGCTAGGGGTCCTTACGAGCAGTACTTC. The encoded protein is CASKQGARGPYEQYF. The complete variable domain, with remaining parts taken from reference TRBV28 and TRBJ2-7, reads DVKVTQSSRYLVKRTGEKVFLECVQDMDHENMFWYRQDPGLGLRLIYFSYDVKMKEKGDIPEGYSVSREKKERFSLILESASTNQTSMYLCASKQGARGPYEQYFGPGTRLTVT.

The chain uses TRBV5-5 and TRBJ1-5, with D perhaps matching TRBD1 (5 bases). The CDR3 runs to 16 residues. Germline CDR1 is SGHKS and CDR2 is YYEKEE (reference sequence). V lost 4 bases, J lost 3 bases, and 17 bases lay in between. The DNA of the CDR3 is TGTGCCAGCAGCGGGGGACTCCCAGCAATCAATCAGCCCCAGCATTTT. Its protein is CASSGGLPAINQPQHF. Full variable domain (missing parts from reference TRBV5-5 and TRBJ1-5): DAGVTQSPTHLIKTRGQQVTLRCSPISGHKSVSWYQQVLGQGPQFIFQYYEKEERGRGNFPDRFSARQFPNYSSELNVNALLLGDSALYLCASSGGLPAINQPQHFGDGTRLSIL.

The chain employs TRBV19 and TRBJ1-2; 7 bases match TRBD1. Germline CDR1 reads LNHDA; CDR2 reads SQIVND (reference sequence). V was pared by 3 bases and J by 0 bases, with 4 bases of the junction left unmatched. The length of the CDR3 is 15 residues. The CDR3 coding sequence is TGTGCCAGTAGTATCTCAACAGGGGCTAACTATGGCTACACCTTC. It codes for CASSISTGANYGYTF.

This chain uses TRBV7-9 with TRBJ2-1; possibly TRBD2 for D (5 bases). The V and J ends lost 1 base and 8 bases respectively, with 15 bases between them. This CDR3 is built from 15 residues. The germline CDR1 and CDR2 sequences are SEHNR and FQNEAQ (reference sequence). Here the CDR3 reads CASSLGGSLLYEQFF. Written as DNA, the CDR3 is TGTGCCAGCAGCTTAGGTGGGAGTCTCTTATATGAGCAGTTCTTC.